The next 24 T cell receptor beta chains were all read from a single sample in a study of blood T cell repertoires in COVID-19. Method: immunoSEQ multiplex PCR; TCRdb's copy keeps in-frame clones and lacks some. The table lists some 100,000 clones, 84% of them singletons. Sample: peripheral blood. The receptors originated from a woman aged 50 to 60 with acute or convalescent COVID-19.

The J gene is TRBJ2-7, the V gene TRBV6-5; TRBD1 might be the D (5 bases). Germline V gene sequence: CDR1 MNHEY, CDR2 SVGAGI. Between the trimmed V and J ends, which lost 8 bases and 4 bases, there was a span of 15 bases. The CDR3 is 13 amino acids. CDR3 sequence: CASGRAKFYEQYF. CDR3 nucleotides: TGTGCCAGCGGCAGGGCTAAATTTTACGAGCAGTACTTC.

The V and J genes are TRBV28 and TRBJ1-3; D not resolved. This CDR3 spans 15 amino acids. Germline V gene sequence: CDR1 MDHEN, CDR2 SYDVKM. V lost 6 bases to trimming and J lost 0 bases, with 12 bases between them. The CDR3 region has the DNA TGTGCCAGCAGCCCCCCCTCCTACTCTGGAAACACCATATATTTT. It yields the protein CASSPPSYSGNTIYF.

The V gene is TRBV7-7, the J gene TRBJ2-3; TRBD1 agrees at 11 bases. Per the germline V gene, CDR1 is SSHAT and CDR2 is FNYEAQ (reference sequence). V was pared by 5 bases and J by 8 bases, with 9 bases of the junction left unmatched. This CDR3 contains 15 residues. The CDR3: CASSAEDRGRGTQYF. The CDR3 DNA reads TGTGCCAGCAGCGCCGAGGACAGGGGGCGAGGTACGCAGTATTTT. Full variable domain (remainder filled in from reference TRBV7-7 and TRBJ2-3): GAGVSQSPRYKVTKRGQDVTLRCDPISSHATLYWYQQALGQGPEFLTYFNYEAQPDKSGLPSDRFSAERPEGSISTLTIQRTEQRDSAMYRCASSAEDRGRGTQYFGPGTRLTVL.

The chain carries TRBV5-4 and TRBJ2-7; D is perhaps TRBD1 (6 bases). V was pared by 0 bases and J by 10 bases, with 23 bases between. CDR3 size: 16 residues. The V gene's germline CDR1 is SGHNT and CDR2 YYREEE (reference sequence). Here the CDR3 DNA reads TGTGCCAGCAGCTTGGACCCCGGGACATACTCGCCGGTCCAGTACTTC. This codes for CASSLDPGTYSPVQYF.

The CDR3 nucleotides read TGTGCCAGCACCACCGGTCACTCTGGAAACACCATATATTTT. It translates to CASTTGHSGNTIYF. This sequence joins TRBV9 and TRBJ1-3; D is ambiguous. There are 14 residues in the CDR3. Trimming pared 6 bases from V and 0 bases from J, leaving 10 bases between. Per germline, CDR1 SGDLS and CDR2 YYNGEE.

This clone was found once. The V call is TRBV9, the J call TRBJ1-1; D ambiguous. The CDR3 length is 13 residues. V lost 0 bases and J lost 8, with 11 bases in between. Germline-derived CDR1 and CDR2 are SGDLS and YYNGEE. The DNA for the CDR3 is TGTGCCAGCAGCGTAGAGCCGCTCAGGGAAGCTTTCTTT. This gives the protein CASSVEPLREAFF.

This clone has a handful of counts. The chain employs TRBV12-5 and TRBJ2-5, with TRBD1 identical over 7 bases. The V gene's germline CDR1 is LGHNT and CDR2 FRNRAP. The CDR3 consists of 15 residues. CDR3 amino acids: CASTAYRGTQETQYF. The CDR3 region has the DNA TGTGCCAGTACCGCTTACAGGGGTACTCAGGAGACCCAGTACTTC. The full variable domain, its missing parts supplied by reference TRBV12-5 and TRBJ2-5, is DARVTQTPRHKVTEMGQEVTMRCQPILGHNTVFWYRQTMMQGLELLAYFRNRAPLDDSGMPKDRFSAEMPDATLATLKIQPSEPRDSAVYFCASTAYRGTQETQYFGPGTRLLVL.

The chain joins TRBV2 to TRBJ2-6; the D gene is possibly TRBD1 (5 bases). This CDR3 contains 16 residues. Per the germline V gene, CDR1 is SNHLY and CDR2 is FYNNEI. Between the trimmed V and J ends, which lost 3 bases and 2 bases, there was a span of 11 bases. CDR3 nucleotides: TGTGCCAGCAGTGATGGTACAGGCACTGGGGCCAACGTCCTGACTTTC. Translated, it gives CASSDGTGTGANVLTF.

The rearrangement joins TRBV5-1 to TRBJ2-3; the D is unclear. CDR1 and CDR2 from the germline V gene are SGHRS and YFSETQ. The CDR3 is 14 residues long. V gave up 0 bases and J gave up 2 bases, with 7 bases separating them. In DNA, the CDR3 is TGCGCCAGCAGCTTGGCCGACACCACAGATACGCAGTATTTT. It translates to CASSLADTTDTQYF. Complete variable domain (other parts from reference TRBV5-1 and TRBJ2-3): KAGVTQTPRYLIKTRGQQVTLSCSPISGHRSVSWYQQTPGQGLQFLFEYFSETQRNKGNFPGRFSGRQFSNSRSEMNVSTLELGDSALYLCASSLADTTDTQYFGPGTRLTVL.

V and J are TRBV6-5 and TRBJ1-2; D possibly corresponds to TRBD1 (5 bases). The V end lost 3 bases, the J end lost 0 bases, and 11 bases lay between the germline ends. Per the germline V gene, CDR1 is MNHEY and CDR2 is SVGAGI. The CDR3 spans 15 residues. The CDR3 loop reads CASSYGATTNYGYTF. In nucleotides, the CDR3 is TGTGCCAGCAGTTATGGGGCAACAACTAACTATGGCTACACCTTC.

The gene calls are TRBV6-1 and TRBJ1-4, with 8 bases identical to TRBD1. This CDR3 spans 15 amino acids. With V trimmed by 2 bases and J by 8 bases, 7 bases remained unmatched. Germline CDR1 MNHNS, CDR2 SASEGT. Here the CDR3 reads CASSENDRGYEKLFF. The CDR3 coding sequence is TGTGCCAGCAGTGAAAATGACAGGGGTTACGAAAAACTGTTTTTT.

V gene TRBV5-8 combines with J gene TRBJ1-6, with 9 bases lining up with TRBD1. The CDR3 runs to 16 residues. CDR1 and CDR2 (germline): SGHTS, YDEGEE. V lost 2 bases, J lost 5 bases, and 5 bases stayed unmatched. In DNA, the CDR3 is TGTGCCAGCAGCTTATTCGGGACAGGGCATAATTCACCCCTCCACTTT. This translates into CASSLFGTGHNSPLHF. Based on the CDR3 plus reference TRBV5-8 and TRBJ1-6, the full variable domain is EAGVTQSPTHLIKTRGQQATLRCSPISGHTSVYWYQQALGLGLQFLLWYDEGEERNRGNFPPRFSGRQFPNYSSELNVNALELEDSALYLCASSLFGTGHNSPLHFGNGTRLTVT.

The chain combines TRBV18 with TRBJ2-3; TRBD1 is a possible D gene (6 bases). The germline CDR1 and CDR2 sequences are KGHSH and LQKENI. The V gene lost 3 bases and the J gene lost 0 bases, with 13 bases spanning the gap. CDR3 length equals 16 residues. CDR3 nucleotide sequence: TGTGCCAGCTCACCCCGACAGGCATCTAGCACAGATACGCAGTATTTT. Protein sequence: CASSPRQASSTDTQYF.

This clone appeared a few times. V gene TRBV28 combines with J gene TRBJ1-2, with TRBD1 identical over 8 bases. V shed 10 bases, J shed 2 bases, and the junction held 12 bases outside the gene matches. The CDR3 spans 15 residues. CDR1 and CDR2 from the germline V gene are MDHEN and SYDVKM. The CDR3 DNA is TGTGCCATCGATCTCTCGGACAGGGAGAACTATGGCTACACCTTC. The encoded protein is CAIDLSDRENYGYTF.

This rearrangement joins TRBV18 to TRBJ1-6; the match to TRBD1 covers 8 bases. The CDR3 spans 13 residues. The V segment lost 9 bases and the J segment 7 bases; nucleotides outside the gene matches: 5. The germline V gene has CDR1 KGHSH and CDR2 LQKENI. The CDR3 DNA reads TGTGCCAGTCGGGACAGGTTGAATTCACCCCTCCACTTT. Its translation: CASRDRLNSPLHF.

This clone has a handful of counts. The V call is TRBV19, the J call TRBJ2-1, with 7 nucleotides matching TRBD1. This CDR3 contains 15 residues. Germline V gives CDR1 LNHDA, CDR2 SQIVND (reference sequence). The J segment lost 5 bases and the V segment lost 5 bases, leaving 9 bases of the junction unmatched. The CDR3 DNA is TGTGCCAGTAGTGACCTCAGGGGGTACGACAATGAGCAGTTCTTC. Protein: CASSDLRGYDNEQFF.

The V and J genes are TRBV28 and TRBJ1-2; the D gene is possibly TRBD1 (5 bases). Trimming took off 5 bases at V and 5 bases at J, with 12 bases between the two ends. This CDR3 is 13 amino acids long. The germline gives CDR1 MDHEN, CDR2 SYDVKM. The CDR3: CASSIRQLYGYTF. DNA of the CDR3: TGTGCCAGCAGTATCCGACAGCTATATGGCTACACCTTC.

The chain couples TRBV19 to TRBJ2-7; maybe TRBD2 (5 bases). V lost 3 bases and J lost 2, with 14 bases in between. Germline values: CDR1 LNHDA, CDR2 SQIVND (reference sequence). The CDR3 is 15 amino acids. CDR3 in DNA: TGTGCCAGTAGTATCCAAGCGGTGGTAGCCTACGAGCAGTACTTC. Translation gives CASSIQAVVAYEQYF.

The V gene is TRBV3-1 (or the pseudogene TRBV3-2), the J gene TRBJ2-7; a possible D gene is TRBD2 (6 bases). V lost 4 bases to trimming and J lost 6 bases, with 19 bases between them. The CDR3 runs 15 residues. Germline-derived CDR1 and CDR2 are LGHDT and YNNKEL (reference sequence). The CDR3 nucleotides are TGTGCCAGCAGCCCGTCGGAGGGGCCCGTCCGCGAGCAGTACTTC. The encoded protein is CASSPSEGPVREQYF.

The chain is built from TRBV9 and TRBJ1-3, with D unclear. CDR1 and CDR2 from the germline V gene are SGDLS and YYNGEE. The V and J ends lost 0 bases and 7 bases respectively, with 11 bases between them. The CDR3 is 14 amino acids. CDR3: CASSVDESPNTIYF. The CDR3 nucleotides read TGTGCCAGCAGCGTAGATGAGTCCCCCAACACCATATATTTT.

The chain joins TRBV6-6 to TRBJ2-3; 8 bases agree with TRBD2. The CDR3 covers 21 residues. The ends lost 5 bases at V and 3 bases at J; junction bases unmatched: 25. The germline gives CDR1 MNHNY, CDR2 SVGAGI (reference sequence). The CDR3 is CASSRAGGAGEMYLPTDTQYF. The CDR3 DNA reads TGTGCCAGCAGTCGGGCCGGAGGAGCGGGGGAGATGTACCTTCCAACAGATACGCAGTATTTT.

This clone has just a few counts. The chain carries TRBV4-2 and TRBJ2-7, with D maybe TRBD2 (6 bases). This CDR3 is built from 18 residues. Germline V CDR1 and CDR2: LGHNA, YNFKEQ. V shed 1 base and J shed 1 base, with 20 bases lying between them. For the CDR3, the DNA is TGTGCCAGCAGCCAAGCCCCGCCTCTAGCGTCTGGGTCCTACGAGCAGTACTTC. Translated, it gives CASSQAPPLASGSYEQYF.

The chain is built from TRBV5-4 and TRBJ1-1; 8 bases align to TRBD1. V was clipped by 3 bases and J by 1 base; unmatched bases: 8. CDR1 and CDR2 (germline): SGHNT, YYREEE (reference sequence). The CDR3 covers 16 residues. The CDR3 DNA follows: TGTGCCAGCAGCTACTCGGGACAGGCGACGAACACTGAAGCTTTCTTT. This codes for CASSYSGQATNTEAFF.

The CDR3, as DNA: TGCAGCGGTAGACAGGACAAAGAGACCCAGTACTTC. It is translated as CSGRQDKETQYF. This chain connects TRBV29-1 to TRBJ2-5, with D tentatively TRBD1 (6 bases). The V end was cut by 7 bases, the J end by 3 bases, with 12 bases between. From germline, CDR1 is SQVTM and CDR2 ANQGSEA. CDR3 size: 12 residues. The full variable domain, its missing parts supplied by reference TRBV29-1 and TRBJ2-5, is SAVISQKPSRDICQRGTSLTIQCQVDSQVTMMFWYRQQPGQSLTLIATANQGSEATYESGFVIDKFPISRPNLTFSTLTVSNMSPEDSSIYLCSGRQDKETQYFGPGTRLLVL.